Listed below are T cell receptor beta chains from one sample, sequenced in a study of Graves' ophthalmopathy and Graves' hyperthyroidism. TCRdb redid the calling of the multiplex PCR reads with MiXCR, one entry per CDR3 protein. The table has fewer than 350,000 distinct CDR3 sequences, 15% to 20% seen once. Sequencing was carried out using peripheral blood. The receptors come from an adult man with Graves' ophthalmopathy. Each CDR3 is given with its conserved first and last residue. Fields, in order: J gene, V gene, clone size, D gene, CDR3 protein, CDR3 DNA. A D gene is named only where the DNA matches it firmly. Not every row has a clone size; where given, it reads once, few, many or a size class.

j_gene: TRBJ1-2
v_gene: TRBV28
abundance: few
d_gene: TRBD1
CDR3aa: CASSPQGTGGNYGYTF
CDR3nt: TGTGCCAGCAGTCCCCAGGGGACAGGGGGTAACTATGGCTACACCTTC

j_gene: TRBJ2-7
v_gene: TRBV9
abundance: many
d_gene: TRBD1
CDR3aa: CASSVPNLGTGLNEQYF
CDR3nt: TGTGCCAGCAGCGTTCCCAACCTCGGGACAGGGTTAAACGAGCAGTACTTC

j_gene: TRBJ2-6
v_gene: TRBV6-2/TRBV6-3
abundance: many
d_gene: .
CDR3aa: CATDARSGANVLTF
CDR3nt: TGTGCCACCGACGCAAGGTCTGGGGCCAACGTCCTGACTTTC

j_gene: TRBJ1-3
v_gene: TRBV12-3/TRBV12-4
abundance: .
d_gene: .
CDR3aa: CASSLGATGNTIYF
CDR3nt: TGTGCCAGCAGTTTGGGGGCGACTGGAAACACCATATATTTT

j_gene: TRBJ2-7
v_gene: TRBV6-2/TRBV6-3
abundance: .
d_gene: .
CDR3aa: CASIWQLVQYF
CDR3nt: TGTGCCAGCATATGGCAGCTCGTGCAGTACTTC

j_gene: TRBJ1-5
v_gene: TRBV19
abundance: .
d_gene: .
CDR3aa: CASSDTRNQPQHF
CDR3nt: TGTGCCAGTAGTGACACGCGCAATCAGCCCCAGCATTTT

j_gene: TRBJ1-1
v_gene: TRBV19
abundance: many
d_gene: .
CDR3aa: CASSFARTREAFF
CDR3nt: TGTGCCAGTAGTTTCGCTCGGACACGAGAAGCTTTCTTT

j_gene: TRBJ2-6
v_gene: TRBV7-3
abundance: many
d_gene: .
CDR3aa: CASSLTPGANVLTF
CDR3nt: TGTGCCAGCAGCTTAACCCCTGGGGCCAACGTCCTGACTTTC

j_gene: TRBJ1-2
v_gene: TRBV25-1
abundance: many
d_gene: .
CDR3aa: CASSEGRTFYGYTF
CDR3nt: TGTGCCAGCAGTGAGGGGCGCACCTTCTATGGCTACACCTTC

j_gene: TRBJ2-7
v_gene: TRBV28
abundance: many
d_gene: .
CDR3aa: CASSLWDSSSYEQYF
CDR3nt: TGTGCCAGCAGTTTATGGGACAGCTCCTCCTACGAGCAGTACTTC

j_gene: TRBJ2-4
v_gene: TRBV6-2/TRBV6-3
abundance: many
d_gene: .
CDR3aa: CASSYRVGKNIQYF
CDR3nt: TGTGCCAGCAGTTACCGGGTTGGCAAAAACATTCAGTACTTC

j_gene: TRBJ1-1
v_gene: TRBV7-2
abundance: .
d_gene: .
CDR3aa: CASSLSRGEAFF
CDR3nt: TGTGCCAGCAGCTTATCACGGGGTGAAGCTTTCTTT

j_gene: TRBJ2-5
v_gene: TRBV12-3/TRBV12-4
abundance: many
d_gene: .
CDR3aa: CASSLAGVQETQYF
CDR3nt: TGTGCCAGCAGTTTGGCGGGCGTCCAAGAGACCCAGTACTTC

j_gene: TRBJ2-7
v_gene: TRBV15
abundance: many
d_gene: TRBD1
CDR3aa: CATSRLQGAHEQYF
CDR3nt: TGTGCCACCAGCAGATTACAGGGGGCACACGAGCAGTACTTC

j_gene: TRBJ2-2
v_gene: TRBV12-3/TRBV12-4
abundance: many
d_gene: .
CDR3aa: CASSLWDGELFF
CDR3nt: TGTGCCAGCAGTTTGTGGGACGGGGAGCTGTTTTTT

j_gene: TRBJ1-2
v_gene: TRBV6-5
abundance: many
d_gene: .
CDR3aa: CASSYRQAKYGYTF
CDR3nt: TGTGCCAGCAGTTACAGGCAGGCAAAATATGGCTACACCTTC

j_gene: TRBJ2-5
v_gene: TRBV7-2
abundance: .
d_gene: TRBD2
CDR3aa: CASSTRTSGVLETQYF
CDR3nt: TGTGCCAGCAGCACCCGGACTAGCGGGGTTCTAGAGACCCAGTACTTC

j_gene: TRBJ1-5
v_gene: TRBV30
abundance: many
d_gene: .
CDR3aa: CAWSENPVDQPQHF
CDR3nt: TGTGCCTGGAGTGAGAACCCGGTCGATCAGCCCCAGCATTTT